The 5 T cell receptor beta chains below were found in one sample sequenced in a study of OX40 agonist ivuxolimab in advanced cancers. Produced via immunoSEQ multiplex PCR; TCRdb's table is partial and in-frame only. In the table there are tens of thousands of clones, about nine tenths of which are singletons. Specimen: CD4+ or CD8+ T cells sorted from blood, collected in a trial of the OX40 agonist ivuxolimab. These receptors all come from an adult with an advanced solid tumor such as melanoma, head and neck, liver or kidney cancer.

This clone was observed a single time. The chain recombines TRBV27 with TRBJ1-2, with 11 bases lining up with TRBD1. This CDR3 has 17 amino acids. V lost 3 bases and J lost 4; bases outside the gene matches: 10. Per germline, CDR1 MNHEY and CDR2 SMNVEV (reference sequence). In DNA, the CDR3 is TGTGCCAGCAGTTTCGGACAGGGGGCATTGGAAAGCTATGGCTACACCTTC. This encodes CASSFGQGALESYGYTF.

The table lists this clone with a few counts. This chain links TRBV19 with TRBJ1-5; 8 positions match TRBD1. The CDR3 is made up of 15 amino acids. Unmatched junction bases numbered 9, after V lost 6 bases and J lost 5 bases. Germline CDR1 and CDR2: LNHDA and SQIVND (reference sequence). The CDR3 sequence: CASSTVDRADQPQHF. Written as DNA, the CDR3 is TGTGCCAGTAGCACAGTGGACAGGGCCGATCAGCCCCAGCATTTT.

The rearrangement links TRBV6-5 to TRBJ2-4, with D perhaps matching TRBD2 (6 bases). Germline V gene lookup returns CDR1 MNHEY and CDR2 SVGAGI. V was shortened by 0 bases and J by 9 bases, with 9 bases between the two germline ends. The CDR3 length is 13 residues. The CDR3, as DNA: TGTGCCAGCAGTTACTCGTCCGGGAGCATTCAGTACTTC. Protein sequence: CASSYSSGSIQYF.

The rearrangement uses TRBV19 and TRBJ1-6; D is unresolved. The germline V gene has CDR1 LNHDA and CDR2 SQIVND (reference sequence). This CDR3 is 13 amino acids long. Trimming removed 1 base from V and 9 bases from J, with 7 bases in between. CDR3 DNA sequence: TGTGCCAGTAGTATAGGCATTACTTCACCCCTCCACTTT. Residues: CASSIGITSPLHF.

The CDR3 is CASSLVRLAGEGDTQYF. CDR3 coding DNA: TGTGCCAGCAGCTTAGTCCGGCTAGCGGGAGAAGGGGATACGCAGTATTTT. This rearrangement joins TRBV7-8 to TRBJ2-3, with TRBD2 matching over 10 bases. The V gene end was trimmed by 1 base and the J gene end by 6 bases; junction bases not matched to a gene: 10. The CDR3 consists of 17 residues. Germline CDR1 reads SGHVS; CDR2 reads FQNEAQ.